This T cell receptor (beta chain) derives from a study of cytomegalovirus exposure and HLA in healthy donors. In the case of this clone: Its antigen is not known.

The PCR made use of 60 Vbeta and 13 Jbeta primers. Some clones are missing from TCRdb's copy, which holds only in-frame ones; the method was immunoSEQ multiplex PCR. The data show 100,000 to 150,000 clones, 66% seen once. The V end was cut by 4 bases, the J end by 7 bases, with 11 bases between. Germline-derived CDR1 and CDR2 are SGHVS and FQNEAQ. The length of the CDR3 is 12 residues. Notes on the study in general: HLA restriction was apparent for most CMV-associated TCR beta chains in a later analysis.

Sequenced sample: PBMCs. The sequence was obtained from a man younger than 30 in good health and CMV-seronegative. The chain couples TRBV7-8 to TRBJ2-7; a possible D gene is TRBD2 (6 bases). The CDR3 DNA follows: TGTGCCAGCAGCTCCCGGGGGTATGAGCAGTACTTC. It is translated as CASSSRGYEQYF.